This T cell receptor beta chain originates from a study of T cell responses to AZD1222 COVID-19 vaccine. Assay: immunoSEQ multiplex PCR; the TCRdb copy retains only in-frame clones and omits some. The sample carries some 120,000 clones, around 89% recorded once. Germline CDR1 and CDR2: SQVTM and ANQGSEA. With 1 base removed from V and 2 bases from J, the gap between germline ends came to 15 bases. This CDR3 region has 15 residues. Findings and limits, study-wide: Spike-spanning, vaccine-associated CD4 TCRs were dominant at 160-218 and 743-854.

With respect to this clone: No antigen is known for it.

This clonotype originated in an adult in good health. This rearrangement joins TRBV29-1 to TRBJ2-7; a weak D match, TRBD2 (5 bases). Sample: peripheral blood, taken on day 0 of AZD1222 vaccination. The CDR3 bases are TGCAGCGTTGAAGGGGGTCGGGAACCTGCCTACGAGCAGTACTTC. Translation gives CSVEGGREPAYEQYF.